The present entry profiles one TCR beta chain with its context. Looked up from germline, CDR1 is SGHTA and CDR2 is FQGTGA. J lost 9 bases, V lost 5 bases, and 15 bases had no gene match. This CDR3 has 16 residues. This sample is part of a study of blood T cell repertoires in COVID-19. Study context: The United States, Italy and Spain were the sources of the acute and convalescent COVID-19 samples. In each case, the material was cDNA or gDNA derived from T cells, B-cell-depleted T cells, or PBMCs.

Original methodology: Amplification from reference gene primers served as the basis for estimated nucleated cell counts. The table came from immunoSEQ multiplex PCR; TCRdb's copy has only in-frame clones and leaves some out. For V, J and clone size, that table is used; D and trimming come from the DNA. The table has fewer than 200,000 clones, 84% seen once; the top ten hold roughly 7.1%. Sequencing was carried out using peripheral blood. The chain uses TRBV7-3 and TRBJ2-1, with 8 bases matching TRBD2. The TCR comes from a human donor in a cohort sampled during active COVID-19. Here the CDR3 reads CASSPEGAGEDGEQFF. The CDR3 DNA sequence: TGTGCCAGCAGCCCCGAGGGAGCGGGGGAGGATGGTGAGCAGTTCTTC.